This is a list of T cell receptor beta chains from one sample in a study of early T cells in non-severe SARS-CoV-2 infection. Via MiXCR, TCRdb re-called the 5' RACE reads, giving one row per CDR3 protein. The sample has some 64,000 distinct CDR3 sequences; roughly a tenth are singletons. Material: whole blood. The receptor source for this set is an adult who was a healthcare worker with PCR-confirmed SARS-CoV-2 infection or an uninfected control (not recorded which). Both conserved end residues are part of each CDR3. Fields, in order: clone size, V gene, D gene, J gene, CDR3 DNA, CDR3 protein. D genes are given only for firm matches. Expanded clones are given a class, and other clones once, few, many or no size at all.

NA	TRBV10-3	NA	TRBJ1-5	TGTGCCATCAGTGAAGGCCGGGGCCCTCAGCCCCAGCATTTT	CAISEGRGPQPQHF
few	TRBV6-1	TRBD2	TRBJ2-2	TGTGCCAGCAGTGACCCGACTAGCGGGGGTACGAACACCGGGGAGCTGTTTTTT	CASSDPTSGGTNTGELFF
many	TRBV6-6	TRBD1	TRBJ2-1	TGTGCCAGCACCTCCCCGGGACAGAGTTTCACTTTC	CASTSPGQSFTF
NA	TRBV6-2/TRBV6-3	TRBD1	TRBJ1-5	TGTGCCAGCAGTTACAAGGGGGCAGGCAATCAGCCCCAGCATTTT	CASSYKGAGNQPQHF
many	TRBV7-9	TRBD1	TRBJ2-3	TGTGCCAGCAGCTTACAGGACAGGGACCAAAAGGATACGCAGTATTTT	CASSLQDRDQKDTQYF
few	TRBV5-1	NA	TRBJ2-4	TGCGCCAGCAGCTTGGGGGGCGAAGCCAAAAACATTCAGTACTTC	CASSLGGEAKNIQYF
few	TRBV6-6	TRBD1	TRBJ2-5	TGTGCCAGCAGTTCCGGGACAGGGTTCCAAGAGACCCAGTACTTC	CASSSGTGFQETQYF
many	TRBV11-2	NA	TRBJ2-5	TGTGCCAGCAGCTTAGATCTAACGCGGGCTAGGGAGACCCAGTACTTC	CASSLDLTRARETQYF
NA	TRBV12-3/TRBV12-4	NA	TRBJ1-5	TGTGCCAGCAGTTTTAGGACCGCGAATCAGCCCCAGCATTTT	CASSFRTANQPQHF
NA	TRBV11-2	TRBD1	TRBJ1-1	TGTGCCAGCAGCAATCGGGGACAGGGGACTGAAGCTTTCTTT	CASSNRGQGTEAFF
many	TRBV3-1	NA	TRBJ2-4	TGTGCCAGCAGCCAAGATATAGGTAAACTCAAAAACATTCAGTACTTC	CASSQDIGKLKNIQYF
many	TRBV5-6	NA	TRBJ2-1	TGTGCCAGCAGCCCGGGTCGGTCCCGAGGCAATGAGCAGTTCTTC	CASSPGRSRGNEQFF
many	TRBV4-2	TRBD2	TRBJ2-1	TGTGCCAGCAGCCCACCACTACCGGGACTAGCGGGTGTGCCTGACTCCTACAATGAGCAGTTCTTC	CASSPPLPGLAGVPDSYNEQFF
many	TRBV7-2	NA	TRBJ2-4	TGTGCCAGCAGCTTAGGGACCGAAAACATTCAGTACTTC	CASSLGTENIQYF
many	TRBV20-1	TRBD2	TRBJ2-7	TGCAGTGCTAGGGTTAGCGGGGGCACCTACGAGCAGTACTTC	CSARVSGGTYEQYF
many	TRBV11-2	NA	TRBJ1-1	TGTGCCAGCAGCCCCAGACCTACATCGAACACTGAAGCTTTCTTT	CASSPRPTSNTEAFF
many	TRBV7-8	NA	TRBJ1-3	TGTGCCAGCAGCTTAGCGAGGACCCCTGGAAACACCATATATTTT	CASSLARTPGNTIYF
many	TRBV5-5	NA	TRBJ2-2	TGTGCCAGCAGCTTGGCCGCCACCGGGGAGCTGTTTTTT	CASSLAATGELFF
NA	TRBV12-5	TRBD1	TRBJ2-7	TGTGCTAGTGGTTTGGTACTGGGGGACAGGGGAAGCGAGCAGTACTTC	CASGLVLGDRGSEQYF
few	TRBV6-5	TRBD2	TRBJ2-5	TGTGCCAGCAGTTACTCGAGCTCGGCCTTAGCGGGCTTTGTGTCCCAGTACTTC	CASSYSSSALAGFVSQYF
many	TRBV2	NA	TRBJ2-7	TGTGCCAGCAGGAGGACACTCTTCAGGTACGAGCAGTACTTC	CASRRTLFRYEQYF
few	TRBV20-1	TRBD1	TRBJ2-7	TGCAGTGCAGCCGGACAGGGGGCGTACGAGCAGTACTTC	CSAAGQGAYEQYF
many	TRBV20-1	NA	TRBJ2-3	TGCAGTGCCAGCACGGTGGGGGCAGATACGCAGTATTTT	CSASTVGADTQYF
NA	TRBV5-1	NA	TRBJ2-5	TGCGCCAGCAGCTTCCCCGAGGGTCAGGCGGAGACCCAGTACTTC	CASSFPEGQAETQYF
many	TRBV7-2	NA	TRBJ2-7	TGTGCCAGCAGCTTAGGAGCGCAAGGCACCTACGAGCAGTACTTC	CASSLGAQGTYEQYF
many	TRBV29-1	TRBD2	TRBJ2-7	TGCAGCGGAGCGGGGGGGCCAGGGGAGCAGTACTTC	CSGAGGPGEQYF
many	TRBV28	TRBD1	TRBJ2-7	TGTGCCAGCAGTCCCCGGACAGGGGACGAGCAGTACTTC	CASSPRTGDEQYF